The 29 T cell receptor beta chains given below trace back to one sample, sequenced in a study of cytomegalovirus exposure and HLA in healthy donors. Sequencing was performed with immunoSEQ multiplex PCR; in TCRdb, only in-frame clones are kept and a portion is missing. The repertoire holds roughly 150,000 clones, with roughly 91% as singletons. The sample consisted of PBMCs. Every receptor here comes from a woman under 30 in good health and CMV-seropositive.

This sequence joins TRBV28 and TRBJ2-3; 11 bases map to TRBD1. This CDR3 has 14 residues. V lost 5 bases and J lost 4; bases outside the gene matches: 2. Germline lookup yields CDR1 MDHEN and CDR2 SYDVKM. CDR3 bases: TGTGCCAGCAGTCGGACAGGGGGCCCAGATACGCAGTATTTT. Amino acids: CASSRTGGPDTQYF.

The rearrangement uses TRBV5-6 and TRBJ2-3, with D hard to call. V was shortened by 4 bases and J by 2 bases, with 8 bases between the two germline ends. CDR3 length: 13 residues. Germline loops: CDR1 SGHDT, CDR2 YYEEEE. The CDR3 spells CASSPLVTDTQYF. DNA of the CDR3: TGTGCCAGCAGCCCTTTAGTCACAGATACGCAGTATTTT.

The chain joins TRBV30 to TRBJ2-4; TRBD1 might be the D (5 bases). The CDR3 extends over 14 amino acids. Germline assignment: CDR1 GTSNPN and CDR2 SVGIG (reference sequence). Trimming stripped 4 bases from V and 5 bases from J, with 15 bases between. This CDR3 is CAWNPWQGENIQYF. Here the CDR3 DNA reads TGTGCCTGGAATCCCTGGCAGGGCGAAAACATTCAGTACTTC. Full variable domain (remainder filled in from reference TRBV30 and TRBJ2-4): SQTIHQWPATLVQPVGSPLSLECTVEGTSNPNLYWYRQAAGRGLQLLFYSVGIGQISSEVPQNLSASRPQDRQFILSSKKLLLSDSGFYLCAWNPWQGENIQYFGAGTRLSVL.

V usage is TRBV9 and J usage is TRBJ2-1; 9 bases line up with TRBD2. V shed 0 bases, J shed 7 bases, and the junction held 5 bases outside the gene matches. Germline-derived CDR1 and CDR2 are SGDLS and YYNGEE. The CDR3 totals 15 residues. The chain's CDR3 is CASSVALAGWNEQFF. For the CDR3, the DNA is TGTGCCAGCAGCGTAGCCCTAGCGGGATGGAATGAGCAGTTCTTC.

The V gene is TRBV27, the J gene TRBJ2-7, with 14 bases aligning to TRBD2. Germline V gene lookup returns CDR1 MNHEY and CDR2 SMNVEV (reference sequence). V dropped 6 bases and J dropped 3; count of bases not matched to a gene: 16. The CDR3 sequence is 19 residues long. The CDR3 here is CASSNKPGTSGRLSYEQYF. CDR3 DNA sequence: TGTGCCAGCAGCAACAAACCCGGGACTAGCGGGAGACTCAGCTACGAGCAGTACTTC.

In nucleotides, the CDR3 is TGTGCCAGCAGCACTCTTGGACAGGGGGGCGGAAATGAGCAGTTCTTC. It specifies CASSTLGQGGGNEQFF. The chain joins TRBV11-3 to TRBJ2-1, with 10 bases identical to TRBD1. V lost 5 bases, J lost 7 bases, and 11 bases stayed unmatched. The V gene's germline CDR1 is SGHNT and CDR2 YENEEA. There are 16 residues in the CDR3.

This sequence joins TRBV15 and TRBJ2-7; 11 nucleotides line up with TRBD1. The length of the CDR3 is 14 residues. V dropped 7 bases and J dropped 4; count of bases not matched to a gene: 6. Germline lookup yields CDR1 LNHNV and CDR2 YYDKDF (reference sequence). In DNA form, the CDR3 reads TGTGCCACCACCCAGGACAGGGGGCGATACGAGCAGTACTTC. It is translated as CATTQDRGRYEQYF.

The chain joins TRBV6-5 to TRBJ2-5; the D gene is possibly TRBD1 (5 bases). Germline V gene data show CDR1 as MNHEY and CDR2 as SVGAGI. V was trimmed by 5 bases and J by 0 bases, leaving 13 bases between them. CDR3 length: 15 residues. The CDR3 loop is CASSTAGSNQETQYF. In DNA form, the CDR3 reads TGTGCCAGCAGTACTGCAGGGTCTAACCAAGAGACCCAGTACTTC.

The chain joins TRBV6-1 to TRBJ2-3, with 9 nucleotides matching TRBD2. The germline V gene has CDR1 MNHNS and CDR2 SASEGT. J lost 4 bases, V lost 4 bases, and 15 bases had no gene match. The CDR3 is made up of 18 amino acids. The CDR3 is CASSGPGSIAGAADTQYF. The CDR3 nucleotides read TGTGCCAGCAGTGGTCCCGGGTCAATAGCGGGAGCCGCAGATACGCAGTATTTT.

V gene TRBV2 combines with J gene TRBJ2-1, with TRBD1 as a possible D gene (7 bases). Germline-derived CDR1 and CDR2 are SNHLY and FYNNEI. The CDR3 runs 16 residues. Trimming took 5 bases from V and 2 from J, leaving 16 bases between them. CDR3 nucleotide sequence: TGTGCCAGCAGTCCCCCAGGGGGGTGGCCCTACAATGAGCAGTTCTTC. It encodes CASSPPGGWPYNEQFF.

The chain's CDR3 is CASSYSTGAKNIQYF. CDR3 nucleotide sequence: TGTGCCAGCAGTTACTCGACAGGGGCCAAAAACATTCAGTACTTC. The chain uses TRBV6-5 and TRBJ2-4, with TRBD1 matching 7 bases. There are 15 residues in the CDR3. After removal of 0 bases from V and 1 base from J, the junction contained 0 bases not matched to a gene. Germline V gene data show CDR1 as MNHEY and CDR2 as SVGAGI.

This chain links TRBV29-1 with TRBJ1-5, with a possible D match to TRBD1 (5 bases). CDR1 is SQVTM and CDR2 is ANQGSEA in the germline V gene. V lost 4 bases and J 0 bases, leaving 7 bases between the germline ends. The CDR3 runs 13 residues. CDR3 region: CSVGQNSNQPQHF. The DNA for the CDR3 is TGCAGCGTTGGACAGAATAGCAATCAGCCCCAGCATTTT.

The chain links TRBV18 to TRBJ2-7; 13 bases are shared with TRBD2. Germline loops: CDR1 KGHSH, CDR2 LQKENI. The CDR3 is made up of 14 amino acids. The junction had 4 bases not matched to a gene; V was cut back by 5 bases and J by 6 bases. CDR3 sequence (DNA): TGTGCCAGCTCATTGGGACTAGCGGGAATCGAGCAGTACTTC. Translated, it gives CASSLGLAGIEQYF.

This clone showed up just once. This chain uses TRBV6-1 with TRBJ2-7; TRBD1 matches 9 bases. Germline-derived CDR1 and CDR2 are MNHNS and SASEGT. CDR3 length equals 14 residues. J gave up 6 bases and V 7 bases, and 10 bases lay outside the gene matches. The CDR3 DNA reads as TGTGCCAGCACATCCGGGACAGGGAATCTCGAGCAGTACTTC. It codes for CASTSGTGNLEQYF.

The chain joins TRBV5-1 to TRBJ2-3, with 7 bases lining up with TRBD2. In germline, CDR1 is SGHRS, CDR2 YFSETQ. V shed 1 base and J 5 bases; nucleotides not matched to a gene: 7. The CDR3 has 15 amino acids. Here the CDR3 reads CASSLSPSGVDTQYF. CDR3 sequence (DNA): TGCGCCAGCAGCTTGTCGCCTAGCGGAGTAGATACGCAGTATTTT.

This clone was seen only once. V gene TRBV10-1 combines with J gene TRBJ2-3, with 7 bases that match TRBD2. The CDR3 has 15 residues. With V trimmed by 9 bases and J by 2 bases, 11 bases remained unmatched. Germline values: CDR1 WNHNN, CDR2 SYGVQD (reference sequence). In DNA form, the CDR3 reads TGCGCCAGAAAGTACGCGGGAGCCCTCACAGATACGCAGTATTTT. Amino acids: CARKYAGALTDTQYF.

The CDR3 DNA reads TGTGCCTGGAGCGGGGACAGGGGGGCCGGGGAGCTGTTTTTT. Amino acids: CAWSGDRGAGELFF. The chain couples TRBV30 to TRBJ2-2; TRBD1 matches 11 bases. Losses at the gene ends were 3 bases for V and 6 bases for J; bases not matched to a gene: 3. The germline CDR1 and CDR2 sequences are GTSNPN and SVGIG (reference sequence). There are 14 residues in the CDR3.

This clone was detected only once. V usage is TRBV7-3 and J usage is TRBJ2-7, with 8 bases that match TRBD2. V lost 5 bases to trimming and J lost 5 bases; unmatched junction nucleotides: 8. Germline lookup yields CDR1 SGHTA and CDR2 FQGTGA. This CDR3 contains 14 residues. The CDR3 nucleotides are TGTGCCAGCAGCCCCAGCGGGAGTCTAAACGAGCAGTACTTC. This sequence encodes CASSPSGSLNEQYF.

The chain joins TRBV5-5 to TRBJ1-2, with 7 bases identical to TRBD1. In germline, CDR1 is SGHKS, CDR2 YYEKEE (reference sequence). The J segment lost 3 bases and the V segment lost 3 bases, leaving 5 bases of the junction unmatched. The CDR3 consists of 14 residues. In DNA form, the CDR3 reads TGTGCCAGCAGCTCTAGGGGGACAGACTATGGCTACACCTTC. Translating it yields CASSSRGTDYGYTF.

CDR3 loop: CSVVTATNEKLFF. CDR3 DNA sequence: TGCAGCGTTGTAACAGCAACTAATGAAAAACTGTTTTTT. The genes are TRBV29-1 and TRBJ1-4; D remains unclear. This CDR3 is 13 amino acids long. The V gene lost 4 bases and the J gene lost 0 bases, with 6 bases spanning the gap. The germline gives CDR1 SQVTM, CDR2 ANQGSEA.

The chain employs TRBV6-5 and TRBJ1-5; unclear D gene. The germline CDR1 and CDR2 sequences are MNHEY and SVGAGI. V lost 0 bases and J lost 1, with 7 bases in between. The CDR3 consists of 15 residues. Here the CDR3 reads CASSYSPRSNQPQHF. CDR3 nucleotides: TGTGCCAGCAGTTACTCGCCGAGGAGCAATCAGCCCCAGCATTTT.

This chain links TRBV7-2 with TRBJ2-7, with 9 bases matching TRBD2. The germline V gene encodes CDR1 SGHTA and CDR2 FQGNSA. V shed 4 bases, J shed 3 bases, and the junction held 1 base outside the gene matches. This CDR3 has 13 amino acids. The CDR3 reads CASSSAGGYEQYF. Written as DNA, the CDR3 is TGTGCCAGCAGCTCAGCGGGAGGCTACGAGCAGTACTTC.

The chain uses TRBV28 and TRBJ1-1; D is unclear. Trimming removed 6 bases from V and 1 base from J, with 12 bases in between. The germline V gene has CDR1 MDHEN and CDR2 SYDVKM. This CDR3 contains 14 residues. This chain's CDR3 is CASRLFRQNTEAFF. CDR3 in DNA: TGTGCCAGCAGACTCTTTAGACAGAACACTGAAGCTTTCTTT.

This clone was seen a handful of times. The rearrangement joins TRBV5-4 to TRBJ2-7; no definite D call. V shed 2 bases and J shed 3 bases, with 9 bases lying between them. This CDR3 region has 13 residues. In germline, CDR1 is SGHNT, CDR2 YYREEE (reference sequence). CDR3 sequence: CASSFPADYEQYF. CDR3 nucleotide sequence: TGTGCCAGCAGCTTTCCCGCGGACTACGAGCAGTACTTC. The full variable domain, its missing parts supplied by reference TRBV5-4 and TRBJ2-7, is ETGVTQSPTHLIKTRGQQVTLRCSSQSGHNTVSWYQQALGQGPQFIFQYYREEENGRGNFPPRFSGLQFPNYSSELNVNALELDDSALYLCASSFPADYEQYFGPGTRLTVT.

This sequence joins TRBV27 and TRBJ2-1, with D uncertain. CDR3 length: 12 residues. Trimming left V 7 bases short and J 8 bases short, with 12 bases between. The germline V gene has CDR1 MNHEY and CDR2 SMNVEV (reference sequence). For the CDR3, the DNA is TGTGCCAGCACGGGTAATCTACATGAGCAGTTCTTC. It is translated as CASTGNLHEQFF.

The chain employs TRBV28 and TRBJ2-7, with D unresolved. CDR3 size: 14 residues. Per the germline V gene, CDR1 is MDHEN and CDR2 is SYDVKM. The ends were cut back, 5 bases at V and 4 bases at J, with 15 bases in the middle. DNA for the CDR3: TGTGCCAGCAGTCTACCCGGGTTTTATTACGAGCAGTACTTC. It specifies CASSLPGFYYEQYF.

The rearrangement uses TRBV25-1 and TRBJ1-2, with 7 nucleotides matching TRBD1. Per germline, CDR1 MGHDK and CDR2 SYGVNS. V dropped 4 bases and J dropped 8; count of bases not matched to a gene: 10. The CDR3 is 14 residues long. CDR3 coding DNA: TGTGCCAGCAGTGGTGACGGGACAGTCGGGGGCTACACCTTC. Translating gives CASSGDGTVGGYTF.

V gene TRBV6-6 combines with J gene TRBJ1-2, with a weak D call TRBD1 (6 bases). Per the germline V gene, CDR1 is MNHNY and CDR2 is SVGAGI (reference sequence). V was shortened by 4 bases and J by 8 bases, with 20 bases between the two germline ends. The CDR3 loop spans 15 amino acids. The CDR3 DNA reads as TGTGCCAGCAGTTCCCTTCGACAGGCCGCCTTAGGCTACACCTTC. As protein: CASSSLRQAALGYTF.

The chain carries TRBV2 and TRBJ2-1; 11 bases agree with TRBD2. Germline CDR1 is SNHLY and CDR2 is FYNNEI. V was clipped by 5 bases and J by 2 bases; unmatched bases: 5. The CDR3 loop spans 16 amino acids. This chain's CDR3 is CASSILTSGAYNEQFF. The DNA of the CDR3 is TGTGCCAGCAGTATACTGACTAGCGGGGCCTACAATGAGCAGTTCTTC.